These 20 T cell receptor beta chains originate from one sample sequenced in a study of blood T cell repertoires in COVID-19. The protocol was immunoSEQ multiplex PCR, while the TCRdb copy is restricted to in-frame clones and leaves out a portion. The profile covers about 200,000 clones, with roughly 88% appearing a single time and around 1.5% taken by the ten largest. Material: peripheral blood. The receptors stem from a man between 18 and 29 years old with active or convalescent COVID-19.

The chain uses TRBV6-5 and TRBJ1-6, with D tentatively TRBD1 (6 bases). CDR1 is MNHEY and CDR2 is SVGAGI in the germline V gene. V dropped 6 bases and J dropped 8 bases, with 14 bases sitting between them. The CDR3 runs 14 residues. In DNA, the CDR3 is TGTGCCAGCAGGCCAGGGGCGTTCGATTCACCCCTCCACTTT. Translation gives CASRPGAFDSPLHF.

Written as DNA, the CDR3 is TGCGCCAGCAGCTTGGCCGGGACTAGCGCTCTCAGCCAGTACTTC. It encodes CASSLAGTSALSQYF. The rearrangement uses TRBV5-1 and TRBJ2-5; 10 nucleotides agree with TRBD2. Germline CDR1 SGHRS, CDR2 YFSETQ. The J segment lost 10 bases and the V segment lost 0 bases, leaving 9 bases of the junction unmatched. CDR3 length: 15 amino acids.

Worth noting for this clone: Different DNA sequences within this sample yield the same CDR3. The rearrangement links TRBV9 to TRBJ2-6, with D possibly being TRBD1 (6 bases). Germline V gene lookup returns CDR1 SGDLS and CDR2 YYNGEE. The CDR3 sequence is 15 residues long. V lost 3 bases and J 0 bases, leaving 7 bases between the germline ends. This CDR3 reads CASSAQGSGANVLTF. The CDR3 nucleotides read TGTGCCAGCAGCGCACAGGGCTCTGGGGCCAACGTCCTGACTTTC.

The chain recombines TRBV7-8 with TRBJ1-2; TRBD1 agrees at 7 bases. The CDR3 contains 15 residues. Germline V gene data show CDR1 as SGHVS and CDR2 as FQNEAQ. V was clipped by 4 bases and J by 2 bases; unmatched bases: 7. CDR3 region: CASSSLETGNYGYTF. The DNA of the CDR3 is TGTGCCAGCAGCTCACTCGAGACAGGGAACTATGGCTACACCTTC.

The chain has TRBV29-1 and TRBJ2-1; weak D call: TRBD2 (5 bases). The V gene's germline CDR1 is SQVTM and CDR2 ANQGSEA. This CDR3 is built from 13 residues. Trimming removed 1 base at V and 10 bases at J, with 14 bases between. In DNA, the CDR3 is TGCAGCGTTGAAGCGTCTACGGGGAAGGAGCAGTTCTTC. Its protein product is CSVEASTGKEQFF.

This clone has more than one count but fewer than ten. V usage is TRBV6-5 and J usage is TRBJ1-5; D is undetermined. From germline, CDR1 is MNHEY and CDR2 SVGAGI. The length of the CDR3 is 14 residues. The V gene lost 6 bases and the J gene lost 7 bases, with 16 bases spanning the gap. CDR3 sequence reads: CASSLDLGGQPQHF. CDR3 nucleotides: TGTGCCAGCAGCCTCGACTTGGGCGGGCAGCCCCAGCATTTT.

The chain carries TRBV19 and TRBJ2-3, with unresolved D. Germline CDR1 and CDR2: LNHDA and SQIVND (reference sequence). This CDR3 contains 13 residues. The V gene lost 5 bases and the J gene lost 0 bases, with 6 bases spanning the gap. CDR3 loop: CASSAVSTDTQYF. In nucleotides, the CDR3 is TGTGCCAGTAGTGCGGTTAGCACAGATACGCAGTATTTT.

The V gene is TRBV27, the J gene TRBJ1-6, with D hard to call. V lost 5 bases to trimming and J lost 8 bases, with 10 bases between them. The length of the CDR3 is 13 residues. Germline CDR1 MNHEY, CDR2 SMNVEV (reference sequence). In DNA form, the CDR3 reads TGTGCCAGCAGTGCGGAGGTTGATTCACCCCTCCACTTT. This codes for CASSAEVDSPLHF.

This chain uses TRBV5-6 with TRBJ2-6; unclear D gene. This CDR3 is built from 15 residues. Germline values: CDR1 SGHDT, CDR2 YYEEEE. Trimming cost V 0 bases and J 1 base, with 5 bases left between them. CDR3 nucleotides: TGTGCCAGCAGCTTGGTCCTTTCTGGGGCCAACGTCCTGACTTTC. The encoded protein is CASSLVLSGANVLTF.

The chain recombines TRBV7-9 with TRBJ2-3, with TRBD2 matching over 10 bases. This CDR3 has 16 amino acids. From germline, CDR1 is SEHNR and CDR2 FQNEAQ (reference sequence). The junction had 5 bases not matched to a gene; V was cut back by 5 bases and J by 0 bases. As DNA, the CDR3 is TGTGCCAGCAGCCTAATAGCGGGAGGTAGCACAGATACGCAGTATTTT. Translated: CASSLIAGGSTDTQYF. The whole variable domain, filled in from reference TRBV7-9 and TRBJ2-3, reads DTGVSQNPRHKITKRGQNVTFRCDPISEHNRLYWYRQTLGQGPEFLTYFQNEAQLEKSRLLSDRFSAERPKGSFSTLEIQRTEQGDSAMYLCASSLIAGGSTDTQYFGPGTRLTVL.

V gene TRBV4-3 combines with J gene TRBJ1-5; D unresolved. Germline CDR1 and CDR2: LGHNA and YSLEER. The CDR3 has 17 residues. V dropped 1 base and J dropped 1 base, with 14 bases sitting between them. The CDR3: CASSQVVGGRSNQPQHF. CDR3 DNA sequence: TGCGCCAGCAGCCAAGTTGTAGGAGGACGGAGCAATCAGCCCCAGCATTTT.

V usage is TRBV27 and J usage is TRBJ1-4; 10 bases match TRBD1. The germline gives CDR1 MNHEY, CDR2 SMNVEV (reference sequence). This CDR3 region has 18 residues. V was pared by 2 bases and J by 7 bases, with 13 bases of the junction left unmatched. The CDR3 here is CASSLVGDRGRFGEKLFF. The CDR3 DNA follows: TGTGCCAGCAGTTTAGTGGGGGACAGGGGCCGTTTTGGTGAAAAACTGTTTTTT. The whole variable domain, filled in from reference TRBV27 and TRBJ1-4, reads EAQVTQNPRYLITVTGKKLTVTCSQNMNHEYMSWYRQDPGLGLRQIYYSMNVEVTDKGDVPEGYKVSRKEKRNFPLILESPSPNQTSLYFCASSLVGDRGRFGEKLFFGSGTQLSVL.

The gene calls are TRBV7-9 and TRBJ1-4; D is possibly TRBD1 (6 bases). Trimming removed 5 bases from V and 11 bases from J, with 15 bases in between. The CDR3 has 13 amino acids. In germline, CDR1 is SEHNR, CDR2 FQNEAQ (reference sequence). CDR3 residues: CASSDRTVFKLFF. The CDR3 nucleotides read TGTGCCAGCAGCGACAGGACAGTCTTTAAACTGTTTTTT.

The V gene is TRBV7-9, the J gene TRBJ2-7, with 8 bases aligning to TRBD1. The V gene's germline CDR1 is SEHNR and CDR2 FQNEAQ (reference sequence). Trimming took 1 base from V and 0 from J; bases not matched to a gene: 14. CDR3 length equals 19 residues. The CDR3 is CASSLVPGQEKLNSYEQYF. DNA for the CDR3: TGTGCCAGCAGCTTAGTCCCGGGACAGGAGAAATTAAACTCCTACGAGCAGTACTTC.

As to this clone: The same CDR3 also results from other DNA sequences found in this sample. V and J are TRBV7-8 and TRBJ1-5; 7 positions agree with TRBD1. V lost 5 bases and J lost 5; bases outside the gene matches: 6. The CDR3 is 14 amino acids. Germline loops: CDR1 SGHVS, CDR2 FQNEAQ. CDR3: CASSQTGYDQPQHF. The DNA of the CDR3 is TGTGCCAGCAGCCAGACAGGGTACGATCAGCCCCAGCATTTT. Full variable domain (remainder filled in from reference TRBV7-8 and TRBJ1-5): GAGVSQSPRYKVAKRGQDVALRCDPISGHVSLFWYQQALGQGPEFLTYFQNEAQLDKSGLPSDRFFAERPEGSVSTLKIQRTQQEDSAVYLCASSQTGYDQPQHFGDGTRLSIL.

The chain recombines TRBV28 with TRBJ2-7; 9 nucleotides agree with TRBD1. Germline V CDR1 and CDR2: MDHEN, SYDVKM. The length of the CDR3 is 16 residues. V gave up 2 bases and J gave up 6 bases; unmatched junction bases: 11. This chain's CDR3 is CASSLPVIGQGSEQYF. In nucleotides, the CDR3 is TGTGCCAGCAGTTTACCAGTAATCGGACAGGGGAGCGAGCAGTACTTC. Full variable domain (outside the CDR3, taken from reference TRBV28 and TRBJ2-7): DVKVTQSSRYLVKRTGEKVFLECVQDMDHENMFWYRQDPGLGLRLIYFSYDVKMKEKGDIPEGYSVSREKKERFSLILESASTNQTSMYLCASSLPVIGQGSEQYFGPGTRLTVT.

The chain is built from TRBV2 and TRBJ2-5, with D perhaps matching TRBD2 (5 bases). Germline V gene sequence: CDR1 SNHLY, CDR2 FYNNEI. The germline V and J ends were trimmed by 2 bases and 5 bases, with 18 bases remaining between them. This CDR3 is built from 16 residues. The CDR3 nucleotides are TGTGCCAGCAGTGAAATGGATCAGCGGCCTCGGGAGACCCAGTACTTC. Its translation: CASSEMDQRPRETQYF.

The chain links TRBV7-9 to TRBJ2-7, with D perhaps TRBD1 (6 bases). V gave up 4 bases and J gave up 3 bases, with 19 bases separating them. Germline-derived CDR1 and CDR2 are SEHNR and FQNEAQ (reference sequence). This CDR3 region has 16 residues. The CDR3, as DNA: TGTGCCAGCAGCTCCAGGGGCAATCTGGGCCACTACGAGCAGTACTTC. It yields the protein CASSSRGNLGHYEQYF.

The chain carries TRBV7-2 and TRBJ2-2; possible D gene TRBD1, 5 bases. V lost 3 bases to trimming and J lost 4 bases, with 12 bases between them. The CDR3 extends over 15 amino acids. CDR1 SGHTA and CDR2 FQGNSA come from the germline V gene. CDR3 region: CASSLESGFTGELFF. The CDR3 nucleotides read TGTGCCAGCAGCTTGGAGTCAGGGTTCACCGGGGAGCTGTTTTTT.

This clone was observed once. The chain is built from TRBV28 and TRBJ1-2, with D maybe TRBD1 (5 bases). V was clipped by 7 bases and J by 8 bases, with 14 bases between them. Germline-derived CDR1 and CDR2 are MDHEN and SYDVKM. The CDR3 runs to 12 residues. CDR3: CASTQGNGGYTF. CDR3 DNA: TGTGCCAGCACCCAGGGCAACGGGGGCTACACCTTC.